This TCR beta chain was identified during a study of CD8 T cells in ankylosing spondylitis. Findings and limits, study-wide: There was a TCR beta motif, made of 7 or 8 highly homologous variants, that appeared characteristic of ankylosing spondylitis blood.

MiXCR, applied by TCRdb to the 5' RACE reads, yields one record per CDR3 protein. Of approximately 540,000 distinct CDR3 sequences in the sample, 9.5% to 15% are singletons; the top ten hold about 6.8%. This clonotype was seen a few times. The antigen is not known. Germline V CDR1 and CDR2: MNHEY, SMNVEV (reference sequence). The CDR3 runs 14 residues. Trimming took off 6 bases at V and 0 bases at J, with 10 bases between the two ends. Sample: blood, either unsorted or a sorted T cell fraction (not recorded which). The chain recombines TRBV27 with TRBJ2-3; D not resolved. This TCR derives from a male donor with ankylosing spondylitis. CDR3 protein: CASSPLISTDTQYF. In nucleotides, the CDR3 is TGTGCCAGCAGCCCCCTCATTAGCACAGATACGCAGTATTTT.